The source of this T cell receptor beta chain is a study of blood T cell repertoires in COVID-19. Whole-study context: Spain, Italy and the United States supplied samples that represented acute and convalescent COVID-19. T cells, B-cell-depleted T cells, or PBMCs supplied cDNA or gDNA.

Trimming removed 3 bases from V and 7 bases from J, with 10 bases in between. Germline assignment: CDR1 MNHNS and CDR2 SASEGT. This CDR3 comprises 13 residues. Authors' data handling: By means of reference gene primer amplification, nucleated cell counts were estimated. Some clones are missing from TCRdb's copy, which holds only in-frame ones; the method was immunoSEQ multiplex PCR. V and J calls and clone size follow that table, whereas D and trimming were derived from the DNA. The data hold roughly 71,000 clones, with approximately 90% observed a single time. The chain employs TRBV6-1 and TRBJ1-5; D possibly corresponds to TRBD1 (6 bases). Sequencing used peripheral blood. This receptor was identified in a man aged 25 to 40 with acute or convalescent COVID-19. CDR3 residues: CASSDWGGQPQHF. CDR3 sequence (DNA): TGTGCCAGCAGTGATTGGGGGGGCCAGCCCCAGCATTTT.